These 13 T cell receptor beta chains were sequenced from one sample in a study of shared clonotypes between healthy human individuals. Measured with immunoSEQ multiplex PCR; TCRdb has only the in-frame clones, and not every one. In the table there are more than 400,000 clones, more than 75% of which are singletons. Sequenced material: PBMCs. These receptor sequences come from a woman in her thirties or forties in good health. Some clones in this sample may be carry-over from other donors' samples.

This clone came up a few times. V gene TRBV6-1 combines with J gene TRBJ1-1; TRBD1 agrees at 11 bases. Germline CDR1 MNHNS, CDR2 SASEGT. The CDR3 spans 13 residues. Trimming took 3 bases from V and 10 from J; bases not matched to a gene: 4. The CDR3 coding sequence is TGTGCCAGCAGTGATCGGGACAGGGGGGGAGCTTTCTTT. Translation gives CASSDRDRGGAFF.

The chain combines TRBV28 with TRBJ2-4; 13 bases agree with TRBD2. Germline CDR1 MDHEN, CDR2 SYDVKM. CDR3 length: 20 residues. With V trimmed by 3 bases and J by 3 bases, 14 bases remained unmatched. The chain's CDR3 is CASSFELALAGGRGKNIQYF. CDR3 in DNA: TGTGCCAGCAGTTTCGAACTGGCACTAGCGGGAGGGAGAGGCAAAAACATTCAGTACTTC.

The rearrangement links TRBV19 to TRBJ1-2, with TRBD1 matching over 8 bases. This CDR3 comprises 15 residues. The germline V gene has CDR1 LNHDA and CDR2 SQIVND (reference sequence). Losses at the gene ends were 5 bases for V and 4 bases for J; bases not matched to a gene: 9. Here the CDR3 DNA reads TGTGCCAGTAGTCCCCGGACAGGGATCGCCTATGGCTACACCTTC. Translation: CASSPRTGIAYGYTF.

This clone was detected only once. The chain joins TRBV5-4 to TRBJ2-6; no clear D. There are 14 residues in the CDR3. Germline V gene lookup returns CDR1 SGHNT and CDR2 YYREEE (reference sequence). V lost 7 bases, J lost 4 bases, and 12 bases lay in between. CDR3 in DNA: TGTGCCAGCCTGGTTGAGTCGGGGGCCAACGTCCTGACTTTC. Translated, it gives CASLVESGANVLTF. The complete variable domain, with remaining parts taken from reference TRBV5-4 and TRBJ2-6, reads ETGVTQSPTHLIKTRGQQVTLRCSSQSGHNTVSWYQQALGQGPQFIFQYYREEENGRGNFPPRFSGLQFPNYSSELNVNALELDDSALYLCASLVESGANVLTFGAGSRLTVL.

The rearrangement links TRBV2 to TRBJ1-5; D gene ambiguous. Germline CDR1 SNHLY, CDR2 FYNNEI. The CDR3 consists of 13 residues. Trimming left V 6 bases short and J 7 bases short, with 13 bases between. CDR3 in DNA: TGTGCCAGCAGGTCAGGTTTAGTCCAGCCCCAGCATTTT. As protein: CASRSGLVQPQHF. Looking up the rest from reference TRBV2 and TRBJ1-5 gives the full variable domain: EPEVTQTPSHQVTQMGQEVILRCVPISNHLYFYWYRQILGQKVEFLVSFYNNEISEKSEIFDDQFSVERPDGSNFTLKIRSTKLEDSAMYFCASRSGLVQPQHFGDGTRLSIL.

This clone has a single count. The chain links TRBV9 to TRBJ2-3; 7 bases align to TRBD2. Germline assignment: CDR1 SGDLS and CDR2 YYNGEE. The CDR3 loop spans 16 amino acids. After removal of 0 bases from V and 3 bases from J, the junction contained 7 bases not matched to a gene. CDR3 nucleotides: TGTGCCAGCAGCGTAGATGGCGGGAGCTATACAGATACGCAGTATTTT. It is translated as CASSVDGGSYTDTQYF. Full variable domain (missing parts from reference TRBV9 and TRBJ2-3): DSGVTQTPKHLITATGQRVTLRCSPRSGDLSVYWYQQSLDQGLQFLIQYYNGEERAKGNILERFSAQQFPDLHSELNLSSLELGDSALYFCASSVDGGSYTDTQYFGPGTRLTVL.

J is TRBJ2-5 and V is TRBV14, with 9 bases fitting TRBD2. The CDR3 runs to 18 residues. CDR1 is SGHDN and CDR2 is FVKESK in the germline V gene. V was clipped by 1 base and J by 9 bases; unmatched bases: 18. The CDR3 loop reads CASSQGAAGGGRGGSQYF. The CDR3 DNA is TGTGCCAGCAGCCAAGGTGCAGCGGGAGGAGGTAGAGGGGGGTCCCAGTACTTC.

This chain joins TRBV9 and TRBJ2-5; 12 positions match TRBD2. V was clipped by 3 bases and J by 1 base; unmatched bases: 7. Germline CDR1 SGDLS, CDR2 YYNGEE. The length of the CDR3 is 17 residues. The CDR3 DNA is TGTGCCAGCAGCGCGGGACTAGCGGGCAACGCCCAAGAGACCCAGTACTTC. It specifies CASSAGLAGNAQETQYF.

Note on this clone: It may be a read error: a sequence one base away is much more abundant. At the DNA level, this CDR3 is encoded by other sequences in the same sample as well. V gene TRBV30 combines with J gene TRBJ1-1; 8 positions agree with TRBD1. The CDR3 loop spans 11 amino acids. V trimming: 1 base; J trimming: 11 bases; junction bases outside the gene matches: 3. The germline gives CDR1 GTSNPN, CDR2 SVGIG (reference sequence). The CDR3 region is CAWSADREAFF. The CDR3 nucleotides are TGTGCCTGGAGTGCGGACAGGGAGGCTTTCTTT.

J is TRBJ2-5 and V is TRBV5-4; 7 bases align to TRBD2. Germline V gives CDR1 SGHNT, CDR2 YYREEE (reference sequence). The junction had 5 bases not matched to a gene; V was cut back by 2 bases and J by 4 bases. This CDR3 comprises 14 residues. The CDR3 sequence is CASSFPSGGETQYF. CDR3 coding DNA: TGTGCCAGCAGCTTTCCGTCGGGGGGAGAGACCCAGTACTTC.

This clone was observed a few times. The chain is built from TRBV20-1 and TRBJ1-2; 10 bases match TRBD1. Germline CDR1 and CDR2: DFQATT and SNEGSKA (reference sequence). Germline trimming cut 7 bases from V and 6 bases from J; bases unmatched to any gene: 2. The CDR3 has 11 residues. CDR3 sequence: CSGQGAHGYTF. The CDR3 coding sequence is TGCAGTGGACAGGGGGCGCATGGCTACACCTTC.

This clone occurred once. V and J are TRBV1 and TRBJ2-1; the tabulated D call, TRBD2, remains unverified against the DNA. TRBV1 is classified as a pseudogene. This CDR3 has 17 residues. CDR3 loop: CTSSQEGGGRIGNEQFF. CDR3 nucleotide sequence: TGCACCAGCAGCCAAGAGGGGGGGGGCCGAATTGGCAATGAGCAGTTCTTC.

The V call is TRBV15, the J call TRBJ2-7, with D possibly matching TRBD2 (6 bases). CDR3 length equals 14 residues. Germline CDR1 and CDR2: LNHNV and YYDKDF (reference sequence). The V end lost 1 base, the J end lost 2 bases, and 9 bases lay between the germline ends. CDR3 bases: TGTGCCACCAGCAGAGTGGAGGGCCCCTACGAGCAGTACTTC. It translates to CATSRVEGPYEQYF. Full variable domain (rest looked up from reference TRBV15 and TRBJ2-7): DAMVIQNPRYQVTQFGKPVTLSCSQTLNHNVMYWYQQKSSQAPKLLFHYYDKDFNNEADTPDNFQSRRPNTSFCFLDIRSPGLGDTAMYLCATSRVEGPYEQYFGPGTRLTVT.